The text below deals with one T cell receptor (beta chain). Using immunoSEQ multiplex PCR, the repertoire was profiled, and TCRdb retains in-frame clones only, with some absent. Seen here are around 30,000 clones, roughly 87% observed once, and the top ten hold around 7%. CDR1 and CDR2 from the germline V gene are SEHNR and FQNEAQ (reference sequence). The CDR3 is made up of 12 amino acids. The ends lost 5 bases at V and 5 bases at J; junction bases unmatched: 3. These data originate in a study of lymphopenia after photon versus proton radiotherapy. This clonotype was sampled from a woman between 70 and 85 years old with pancreatic cancer. Some clones in this sample may be carry-over from other donors' samples. The material sequenced was peripheral blood, taken from a patient treated with proton-based radiotherapy. The chain has TRBV7-9 and TRBJ2-7; 7 bases align to TRBD2. The CDR3 reads CASSIREDEQYF. The CDR3 region has the DNA TGTGCCAGCAGCATTCGGGAGGACGAGCAGTACTTC.